This T cell receptor beta chain derives from a study of OX40 agonist ivuxolimab in advanced cancers. Whole-study results and caveats: Among T cells, CD8+ cells averaged more expanded clones than CD4+ cells.

Libraries were prepared by immunoSEQ multiplex PCR; TCRdb keeps only in-frame clonotypes and omits some of them. The data hold more than 60,000 clones, with approximately 87% observed a single time. J was trimmed by 2 bases and V by 4 bases; bases with no gene match: 12. The CDR3 runs 17 residues. Germline-derived CDR1 and CDR2 are SGHRS and YFSETQ. Comment on this clone: The antigen remains undetermined.

The V and J genes are TRBV5-1 and TRBJ2-5; 9 bases align to TRBD1. This specimen was CD4+ or CD8+ T cells sorted from blood, taken in a trial of the OX40 agonist ivuxolimab. The clonotype originates from an adult with an advanced solid tumor such as melanoma, head and neck, liver or kidney cancer. CDR3: CASSRSTGGPPQETQYF. CDR3 DNA: TGCGCCAGCAGCCGATCCACAGGGGGCCCCCCTCAAGAGACCCAGTACTTC. Looking up the rest from reference TRBV5-1 and TRBJ2-5 gives the full variable domain: KAGVTQTPRYLIKTRGQQVTLSCSPISGHRSVSWYQQTPGQGLQFLFEYFSETQRNKGNFPGRFSGRQFSNSRSEMNVSTLELGDSALYLCASSRSTGGPPQETQYFGPGTRLLVL.